This TCR beta chain was obtained from a study of monozygotic twins with inflammatory bowel disease. The CDR3 has 16 residues. From germline, CDR1 is KGHSH and CDR2 LQKENI. Per individual sample, eight separate reactions were used to make cDNA. From the 5' RACE reads, TCRdb lists one entry per CDR3 protein and no DNA. Here the sample table reports roughly 200,000 distinct CDR3 sequences. The chain recombines TRBV18 with TRBJ2-3; TCRdb lists TRBD1, though no DNA is available to test this call. The sequenced sample consisted of blood. This receptor was taken from a human donor with ulcerative colitis or Crohn's disease, or a healthy co-twin of an affected twin (not recorded which). The CDR3 loop is CASSQPGARAGDTQYF.